This record concerns one TCR beta chain sequence. Its antigen remains unidentified. No base-level quality is on record; no much larger clone is a single base apart. TCRbeta CDR3 regions were amplified from genomic DNA by means of the immunoSEQ Assay, a bias-controlled multiplex PCR. The study's own analysis went as follows. The number of nucleated cells in each sample was estimated by amplification of reference gene primers within the assay. To quantify the absolute abundance of each unique TCRbeta CDR3 rearrangement, sequence reads were collapsed and filtered. For each sample, productive Simpson clonality was calculated by taking the square root of Simpson's diversity index across productive rearrangements. TCRdb took this table from immuneACCESS and kept in-frame rearrangements with V and J called. Such tables lack part of the clones; where checked against another copy, unresolved V genes explain under half of the gap, and the rest is unexplained. V and J calls and clone size are copied from that table; D and trimming were computed from the DNA. In this sample the table shows about 65,000 clones, approximately 93% of which occur a single time. Roughly 2.7% of the sample lies in the top ten.

This specimen belongs to a study of blood T cell repertoires in COVID-19 (dated by TCRdb to 2019 to 2021). In the study overall: The collaborator samples originated in the United States, Italy and Spain and spanned the acute and convalescent phases of COVID-19. The material from the prospective study consisted of cDNA or gDNA derived from T cells, B-cell-depleted T cells, or PBMCs. Deeply sampled blood TCRbeta repertoires from subjects exposed to, actively infected with, or recovered from COVID-19 were included in the dataset. The repertoires were released in a freely available public database meant as a resource for research on the immune response to SARS-CoV-2. Samples came from the ongoing ImmuneRACE study (first 160 participants) plus 1,254 subjects from 6 global collaborators. A de-identified subject ID, COVID-19 status, age in years and sex were almost always included in the sample metadata. Where HLA class I and class II types were available, the types were taken from metadata supplied by the sample provider, not from assay-based typing. Results the study describes overall, beyond this receptor: The quantity of clinical and demographic metadata differed by source and by participant and was supplied without curation.

From a lookup of the germline V gene (reference sequence), CDR1 and CDR2 are LNHDA and SQIVND. Counted from cysteine to phenylalanine, this CDR3 has 16 amino acids. This entry keeps only the CDR3 DNA: 48 bases, framed from base 1. V is trimmed back by 5 bases and J by 7 bases, and the junction contains 10 bases that no gene match accounts for. The collaborating institutions used their own protocols to collect whole blood in K2EDTA tubes. For TCRbeta analysis, collaborators shipped samples in one of three forms: frozen whole blood, isolated PBMCs, or DNA extracted from either of those sample types. Sequences were obtained from peripheral blood. This chain joins TRBV19 to TRBJ1-4, and 10 bases in between align with TRBD1. This sequence originates from a man in his 70s with active COVID-19. CDR3 loop: CASSPIDRGQIEKLFF. The DNA sequence is as follows: TGTGCCAGTAGTCCGATCGACAGGGGGCAGATTGAAAAACTGTTTTTT.